The source of this TCR beta chain is a study of control samples from healthy donors and cancer patients. Trimming took off 1 base at V and 6 bases at J, with 13 bases between the two ends. CDR3 size: 15 residues. The germline V gene encodes CDR1 KGHSH and CDR2 LQKENI. Here immunoSEQ multiplex PCR was the method, and the copy in TCRdb shows in-frame clones only, minus some. The table includes 98,000 or so clones, 70% to 80% detected once. The receptor was derived from a woman in her 30s in good health. The genes are TRBV18 and TRBJ2-4; tentatively, D is TRBD1 or TRBD2 (7 bases each). Sequencing used blood. CDR3 sequence reads: CASSPRQGGSNIQYF. CDR3 sequence (DNA): TGTGCCAGCTCACCACGACAGGGAGGGTCAAACATTCAGTACTTC.